This entry describes one T cell receptor (beta chain). Clones were read by immunoSEQ multiplex PCR, and TCRdb kept only the in-frame ones, dropping some. This sample yields 200,000 to 300,000 clones, of which 88% are seen a single time; about 0.64% belongs to the top ten. This sample is part of a study of blood T cell repertoires in COVID-19. Study-level information: Samples taken during acute and convalescent COVID-19 were collected in the United States, Italy and Spain. Nucleic acid was either cDNA or gDNA, and it came from T cells, B-cell-depleted T cells, or PBMCs.

The CDR3 runs to 20 residues. CDR1 is SGHTA and CDR2 is FQGTGA in the germline V gene. The ends lost 4 bases at V and 2 bases at J; junction bases unmatched: 15. The source is a human donor in a cohort sampled during active COVID-19. The sequenced material came from peripheral blood. The genes are TRBV7-3 and TRBJ2-6, with TRBD1 matching 9 bases. Here the CDR3 reads CASSSQGAGQGWTGANVLTF. The CDR3 DNA reads TGTGCCAGCAGCTCCCAAGGGGCGGGACAGGGCTGGACTGGGGCCAACGTCCTGACTTTC. The complete variable domain, with remaining parts taken from reference TRBV7-3 and TRBJ2-6, reads GAGVSQTPSNKVTEKGKYVELRCDPISGHTALYWYRQSLGQGPEFLIYFQGTGAADDSGLPNDRFFAVRPEGSVSTLKIQRTERGDSAVYLCASSSQGAGQGWTGANVLTFGAGSRLTVL.